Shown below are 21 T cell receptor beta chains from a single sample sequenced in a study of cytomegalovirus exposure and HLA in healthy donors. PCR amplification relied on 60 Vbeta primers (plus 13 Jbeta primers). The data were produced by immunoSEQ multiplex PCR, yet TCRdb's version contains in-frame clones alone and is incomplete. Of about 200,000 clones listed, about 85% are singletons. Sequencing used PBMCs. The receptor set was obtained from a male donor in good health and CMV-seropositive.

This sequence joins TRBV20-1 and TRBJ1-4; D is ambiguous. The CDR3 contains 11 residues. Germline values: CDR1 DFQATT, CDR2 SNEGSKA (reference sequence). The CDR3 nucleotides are TGCGCAAGCCAAGAGAATGAAAAACTGTTTTTT. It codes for CASQENEKLFF.

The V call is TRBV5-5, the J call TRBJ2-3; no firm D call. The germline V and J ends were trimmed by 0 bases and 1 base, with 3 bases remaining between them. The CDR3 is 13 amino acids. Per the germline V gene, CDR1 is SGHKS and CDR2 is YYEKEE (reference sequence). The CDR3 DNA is TGTGCCAGCAGCTTGGCGGGCACAGATACGCAGTATTTT. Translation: CASSLAGTDTQYF.

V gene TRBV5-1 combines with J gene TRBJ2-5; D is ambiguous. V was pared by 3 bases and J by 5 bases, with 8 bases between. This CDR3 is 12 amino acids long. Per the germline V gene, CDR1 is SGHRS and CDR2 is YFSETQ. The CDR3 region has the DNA TGCGCCAGCAGCTCGAATCGGGAGACCCAGTACTTC. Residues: CASSSNRETQYF.

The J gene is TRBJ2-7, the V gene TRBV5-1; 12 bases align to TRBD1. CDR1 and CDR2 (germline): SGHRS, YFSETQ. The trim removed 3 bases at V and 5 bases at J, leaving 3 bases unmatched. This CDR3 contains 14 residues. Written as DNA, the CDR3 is TGCGCCAGCAGCTCGGGACAGGGGGCGAACGAGCAGTACTTC. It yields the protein CASSSGQGANEQYF.

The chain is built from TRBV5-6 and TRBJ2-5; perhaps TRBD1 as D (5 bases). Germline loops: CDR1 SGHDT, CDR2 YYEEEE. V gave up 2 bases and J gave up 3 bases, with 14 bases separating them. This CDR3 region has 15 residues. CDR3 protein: CASSFPRTKKETQYF. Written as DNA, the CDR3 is TGTGCCAGCAGCTTTCCCAGGACAAAAAAAGAGACCCAGTACTTC.

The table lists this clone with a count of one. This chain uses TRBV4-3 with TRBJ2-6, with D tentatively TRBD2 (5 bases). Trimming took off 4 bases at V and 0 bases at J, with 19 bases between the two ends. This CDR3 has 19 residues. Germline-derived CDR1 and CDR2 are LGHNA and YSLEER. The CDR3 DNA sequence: TGCGCCAGCAGCCCCGGGGAAAGTCCAGCAATCTCTGGGGCCAACGTCCTGACTTTC. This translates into CASSPGESPAISGANVLTF.

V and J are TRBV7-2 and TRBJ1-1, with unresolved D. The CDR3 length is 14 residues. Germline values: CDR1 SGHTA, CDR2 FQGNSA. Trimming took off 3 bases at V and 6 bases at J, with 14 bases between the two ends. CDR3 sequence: CASSFLVPRSEAFF. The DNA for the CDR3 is TGTGCCAGCAGCTTTTTGGTCCCCAGGTCTGAAGCTTTCTTT.

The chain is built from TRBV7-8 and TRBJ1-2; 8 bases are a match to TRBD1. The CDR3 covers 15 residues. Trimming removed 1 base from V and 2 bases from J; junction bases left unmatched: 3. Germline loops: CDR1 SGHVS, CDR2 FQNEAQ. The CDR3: CASSLGQGANYGYTF. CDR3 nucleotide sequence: TGTGCCAGCAGCTTAGGGCAGGGGGCGAACTATGGCTACACCTTC.

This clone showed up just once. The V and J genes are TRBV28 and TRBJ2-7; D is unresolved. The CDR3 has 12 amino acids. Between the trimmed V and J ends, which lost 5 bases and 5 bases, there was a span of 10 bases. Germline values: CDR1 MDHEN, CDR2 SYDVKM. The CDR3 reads CASSDFVNEQYF. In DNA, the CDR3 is TGTGCCAGCAGTGACTTTGTAAACGAGCAGTACTTC.

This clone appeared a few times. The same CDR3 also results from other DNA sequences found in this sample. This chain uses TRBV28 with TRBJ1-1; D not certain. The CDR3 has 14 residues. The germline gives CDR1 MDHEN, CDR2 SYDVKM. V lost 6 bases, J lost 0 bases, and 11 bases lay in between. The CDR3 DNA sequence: TGTGCCAGCAGCCTTGTCGGGATGAACACTGAAGCTTTCTTT. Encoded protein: CASSLVGMNTEAFF.

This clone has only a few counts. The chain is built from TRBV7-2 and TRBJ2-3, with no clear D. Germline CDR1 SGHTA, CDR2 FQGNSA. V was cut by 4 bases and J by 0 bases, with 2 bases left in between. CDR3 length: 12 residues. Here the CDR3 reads CASSSSTDTQYF. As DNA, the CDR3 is TGTGCCAGCAGCTCTAGCACAGATACGCAGTATTTT. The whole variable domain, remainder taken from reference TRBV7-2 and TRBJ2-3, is GAGVSQSPSNKVTEKGKDVELRCDPISGHTALYWYRQSLGQGLEFLIYFQGNSAPDKSGLPSDRFSAERTGGSVSTLTIQRTQQEDSAVYLCASSSSTDTQYFGPGTRLTVL.

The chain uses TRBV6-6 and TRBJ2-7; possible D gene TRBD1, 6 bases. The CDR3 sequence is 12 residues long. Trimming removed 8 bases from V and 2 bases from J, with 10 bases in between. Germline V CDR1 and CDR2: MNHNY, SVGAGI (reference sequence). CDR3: CASDTGTYEQYF. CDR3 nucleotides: TGTGCCAGCGATACAGGGACCTACGAGCAGTACTTC.

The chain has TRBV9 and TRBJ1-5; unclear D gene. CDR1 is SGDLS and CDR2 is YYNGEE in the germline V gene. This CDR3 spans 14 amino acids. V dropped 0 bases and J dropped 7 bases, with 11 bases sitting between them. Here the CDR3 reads CASSVAPERQPQHF. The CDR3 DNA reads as TGTGCCAGCAGCGTAGCACCGGAGCGGCAGCCCCAGCATTTT.

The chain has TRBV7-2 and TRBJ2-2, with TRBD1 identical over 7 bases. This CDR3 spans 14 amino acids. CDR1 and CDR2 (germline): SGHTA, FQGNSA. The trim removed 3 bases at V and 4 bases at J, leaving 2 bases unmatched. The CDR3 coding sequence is TGTGCCAGCAGCTTCGACAGGGCCACCGGGGAGCTGTTTTTT. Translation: CASSFDRATGELFF. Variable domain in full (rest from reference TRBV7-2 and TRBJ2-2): GAGVSQSPSNKVTEKGKDVELRCDPISGHTALYWYRQSLGQGLEFLIYFQGNSAPDKSGLPSDRFSAERTGGSVSTLTIQRTQQEDSAVYLCASSFDRATGELFFGEGSRLTVL.

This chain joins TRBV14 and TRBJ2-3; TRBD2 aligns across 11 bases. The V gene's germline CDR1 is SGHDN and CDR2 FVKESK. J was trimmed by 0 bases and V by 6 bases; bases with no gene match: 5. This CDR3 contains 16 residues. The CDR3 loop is CASSLGLAVSTDTQYF. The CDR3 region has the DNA TGTGCCAGCAGTTTGGGACTAGCGGTTAGCACAGATACGCAGTATTTT.

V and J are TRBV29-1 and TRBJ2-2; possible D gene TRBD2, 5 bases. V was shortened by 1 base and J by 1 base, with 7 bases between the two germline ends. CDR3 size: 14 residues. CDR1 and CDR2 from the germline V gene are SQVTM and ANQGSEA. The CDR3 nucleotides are TGCAGCGTTGAAGGGAGCGGGAACACCGGGGAGCTGTTTTTT. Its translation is CSVEGSGNTGELFF.

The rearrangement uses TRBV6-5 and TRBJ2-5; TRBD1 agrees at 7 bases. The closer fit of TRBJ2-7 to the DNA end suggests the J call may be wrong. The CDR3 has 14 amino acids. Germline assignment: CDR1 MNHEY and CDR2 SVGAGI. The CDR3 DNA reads TGTGCCAGCAGTTACAGGGGGCGCAACTACGAGCAGTACTTC. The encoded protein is CASSYRGRNYEQYF.

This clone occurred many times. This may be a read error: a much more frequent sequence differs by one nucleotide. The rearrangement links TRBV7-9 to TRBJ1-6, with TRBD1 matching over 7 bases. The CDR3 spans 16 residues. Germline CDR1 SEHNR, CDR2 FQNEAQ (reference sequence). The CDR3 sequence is CSSSLGQGTANSPLHF. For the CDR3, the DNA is TGTTCCAGCAGCTTAGGGCAGGGGACAGCTAATTCACCCCTCCACTTT. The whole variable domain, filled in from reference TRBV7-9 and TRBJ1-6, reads DTGVSQNPRHKITKRGQNVTFRCDPISEHNRLYWYRQTLGQGPEFLTYFQNEAQLEKSRLLSDRFSAERPKGSFSTLEIQRTEQGDSAMYLCSSSLGQGTANSPLHFGNGTRLTVT.

The DNA of the CDR3 is TGTGCCAGCAGCAAAGAGGGTCGGGTAGCGGGAGTGTACAATGAGCAGTTCTTC. It encodes CASSKEGRVAGVYNEQFF. This chain connects TRBV21-1 to TRBJ2-1; TRBD2 is the table's D call, not checked against the DNA. TRBV21-1 is termed a pseudogene. CDR3 length: 18 residues.

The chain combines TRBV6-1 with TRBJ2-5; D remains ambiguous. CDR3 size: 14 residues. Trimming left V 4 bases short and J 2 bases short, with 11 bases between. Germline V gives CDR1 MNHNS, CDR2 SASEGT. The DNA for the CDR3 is TGTGCCAGCAGTGTAATGGCACCACAAGAGACCCAGTACTTC. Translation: CASSVMAPQETQYF.

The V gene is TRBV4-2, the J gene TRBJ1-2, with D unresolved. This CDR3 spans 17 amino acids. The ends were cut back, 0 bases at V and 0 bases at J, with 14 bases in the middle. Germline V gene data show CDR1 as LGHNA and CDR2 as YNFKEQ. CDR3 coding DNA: TGTGCCAGCAGCCAAGAACTCCGGACGGGAGCTAACTATGGCTACACCTTC. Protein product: CASSQELRTGANYGYTF.